This T cell receptor beta chain comes out of a study of spatial heterogeneity in lung cancer. The time point: blood at routine non-recurrence follow-up after resection. TCRdb reprocessed the 5' RACE reads via MiXCR and lists one record per CDR3 protein. The table includes over 15,000 distinct CDR3 sequences, approximately 8.5% detected once. This clonotype was counted ten times or more. This CDR3 spans 15 amino acids. The V and J ends lost 6 bases and 10 bases, in that order; junction bases with no gene match: 12. Germline lookup yields CDR1 WNHNN and CDR2 SYGVQD (reference sequence). The receptor comes from a male donor with early-stage non-small cell lung cancer. The V and J genes are TRBV10-1 and TRBJ2-1; 10 positions agree with TRBD2. Sequences were derived from PBMCs, sampled at follow-up. CDR3 DNA sequence: TGCGCCAGCAGGGCTCCCGGGACTAGCGCCAAAGAGCAGTTCTTC. Translating it yields CASRAPGTSAKEQFF.